This T cell receptor beta chain was sequenced in a study of blood T cell repertoires in COVID-19. Study context: PBMCs, B-cell-depleted T cells, or T cells were the source of the cDNA or gDNA that made up the material.

This clone has only a few counts. Clones were read by immunoSEQ multiplex PCR, and TCRdb kept only the in-frame ones, dropping some. Here the sample spans over 25,000 clones, roughly 90% being singletons. Per germline, CDR1 LGHNA and CDR2 YNFKEQ. The length of the CDR3 is 15 residues. V trimming: 2 bases; J trimming: 6 bases; junction bases outside the gene matches: 9. The receptor comes from a human donor with active COVID-19. The donor label of this sample is uncertain. The chain joins TRBV4-2 to TRBJ2-7; 8 bases match TRBD1. Material: peripheral blood. The CDR3 bases are TGTGCCAGCAGCCAACTCTGGACAGGGAGGTCCGAGCAGTACTTC. It yields the protein CASSQLWTGRSEQYF.